The rows below give T cell receptor beta chains drawn from one sample of a study of blood T cell repertoires in COVID-19. Sequencing used immunoSEQ multiplex PCR; TCRdb keeps in-frame clones, though not all of them. The sample lists 300,000 to 400,000 clones, about 88% occurring once. Sequencing was performed on PBMCs or T cells enriched from blood (not recorded which). Receptor source: a woman under 30 who had recovered from COVID-19. Both conserved end residues are part of each CDR3. Fields, in order: J gene, CDR3 length, clone size, D gene, V gene, CDR3 protein, CDR3 DNA. The D gene is left open where the match is weak. Rows may omit the clone size; those that give it use once, few, many or a size class.

>TRBJ1-4|15|NA|TRBD1|TRBV5-1
CASSYGDSANEKLFF
TGCGCCAGCAGCTACGGGGACAGTGCGAATGAAAAACTGTTTTTT
>TRBJ2-3|19|NA|TRBD2|TRBV18
CASSPPGRGLAGTTDTQYF
TGTGCCAGCTCACCACCGGGGCGGGGACTAGCGGGAACCACAGATACGCAGTATTTT
>TRBJ2-1|16|NA|TRBD2|TRBV7-9
CASSSGITSGGNEQFF
TGTGCCAGCAGCTCGGGTATAACTAGCGGGGGGAATGAGCAGTTCTTC
>TRBJ1-5|15|few|NA|TRBV19
CASHRRGQGNQPQHF
TGTGCCAGCCACAGAAGGGGCCAAGGCAATCAGCCCCAGCATTTT
>TRBJ1-6|14|once|TRBD1|TRBV19
CASSIDRGLSPLHF
TGTGCCAGTAGTATAGACAGGGGGCTTTCACCCCTCCACTTT
>TRBJ2-7|17|NA|TRBD2|TRBV6-2/TRBV6-3
CASSYSILAGASYEQYF
TGTGCCAGCAGTTACTCGATACTAGCGGGGGCCTCCTACGAGCAGTACTTC
>TRBJ1-6|15|NA|NA|TRBV9
CASSVLSGVNSPLHF
TGTGCCAGCAGCGTGCTCTCAGGGGTAAACTCACCCCTCCACTTT
>TRBJ2-7|18|once|NA|TRBV30
CAWSVLRIERRVKNEQYF
TGTGCCTGGAGTGTACTGAGGATTGAACGGCGGGTAAAGAACGAGCAGTACTTC
>TRBJ2-7|13|NA|NA|TRBV5-1
CASSLAAGREQYF
TGCGCCAGCAGCTTGGCGGCAGGGCGGGAGCAGTACTTC
>TRBJ2-6|13|NA|NA|TRBV5-8
CEGGGPWANVLTF
TGTGAAGGGGGGGGGCCCTGGGCCAACGTCCTGACTTTC
>TRBJ1-2|10|NA|NA|TRBV30
CAWRYEGYTF
TGTGCCTGGAGGTACGAGGGCTACACCTTC
>TRBJ2-2|17|NA|TRBD2|TRBV19
CASSHLTSGAEGGELFF
TGTGCCAGTAGTCATCTCACTAGCGGGGCAGAGGGCGGGGAGCTGTTTTTT
>TRBJ1-1|17|few|NA|TRBV21-1
CASSKVGMGLMNTEAFF
TGTGCCAGCAGCAAAGTGGGTATGGGGCTTATGAACACTGAAGCTTTCTTT
>TRBJ2-5|15|NA|NA|TRBV4-1
CASSQLGQNKETQYF
TGCGCCAGCAGCCAACTCGGACAGAATAAAGAGACCCAGTACTTC
>TRBJ2-3|16|NA|TRBD1|TRBV5-1
CASSFDGQGVTDTQYF
TGCGCCAGCAGCTTTGACGGACAGGGTGTCACAGATACGCAGTATTTT
>TRBJ1-2|11|NA|NA|TRBV30
CAWSRGNGYTF
TGTGCCTGGAGTAGGGGGAATGGCTACACCTTC
>TRBJ1-2|13|NA|TRBD1|TRBV5-1
CASSPRDRDGYTF
TGCGCCAGCAGCCCTCGGGACAGGGATGGCTACACCTTC
>TRBJ1-6|16|NA|TRBD1|TRBV6-5
CASSYGGQGTNSPLHF
TGTGCCAGCAGTTACGGGGGACAGGGGACTAATTCACCCCTCCACTTT
>TRBJ2-3|14|NA|TRBD1|TRBV6-5
CASSRQGTTDTQYF
TGTGCCAGCAGTCGACAGGGTACCACAGATACGCAGTATTTT
>TRBJ1-1|16|NA|NA|TRBV5-4
CASSLGRGVMNTEAFF
TGTGCCAGCAGCCTCGGGAGGGGGGTTATGAACACTGAAGCTTTCTTT
>TRBJ1-4|14|NA|NA|TRBV2
CASSERGDNEKLFF
TGTGCCAGCAGTGAACGGGGGGATAATGAAAAACTGTTTTTT
>TRBJ2-5|15|NA|TRBD1|TRBV19
CATRGQGARQETQYF
TGTGCCACCCGGGGACAGGGGGCCCGGCAAGAGACCCAGTACTTC
>TRBJ2-1|15|NA|TRBD2|TRBV27
CASSFMGLARNEQFF
TGTGCCAGCAGTTTTATGGGACTAGCGAGGAATGAGCAGTTCTTC
>TRBJ1-5|18|NA|NA|TRBV7-2
CASSLGGRAWFGNQPQHF
TGTGCCAGCAGCTTAGGGGGCAGGGCTTGGTTTGGCAATCAGCCCCAGCATTTT
>TRBJ1-6|15|NA|TRBD1|TRBV6-5
CASSRGTGRGSPLHF
TGTGCCAGCAGTCGCGGGACAGGGAGAGGTTCACCCCTCCACTTT
>TRBJ1-2|12|NA|NA|TRBV30
CAFGGDTYGYTF
TGTGCTTTCGGGGGGGACACCTATGGCTACACCTTC
>TRBJ2-3|19|NA|NA|TRBV1
CTSSPGVGDSSGGTDTQYF
TGCACCAGCAGCCCCGGCGTCGGGGATTCTAGCGGGGGCACAGATACGCAGTATTTT
>TRBJ2-7|13|NA|NA|TRBV13
CASSLLDRRQQYF
TGTGCCAGCAGCTTATTGGACAGACGTCAGCAGTACTTC
>TRBJ2-2|14|NA|TRBD2|TRBV25-1
CASRGLAGPGELFF
TGTGCCAGCAGAGGACTAGCGGGCCCCGGGGAGCTGTTTTTT
>TRBJ2-7|14|NA|TRBD1|TRBV7-9
CASSLRDRAYEQYF
TGTGCCAGCAGCTTAAGGGACAGGGCCTACGAGCAGTACTTC
>TRBJ1-6|15|NA|NA|TRBV3-1/TRBV3-2
CASSQDKSYYSPLHF
TGTGCCAGCAGCCAAGACAAGTCCTACTATTCACCCCTCCACTTT
>TRBJ2-1|15|NA|NA|TRBV6-4
CASSDSTRAGNEQFF
TGTGCCAGCAGTGACTCGACGCGAGCGGGCAATGAGCAGTTCTTC
>TRBJ1-5|14|NA|NA|TRBV28
CASRSTVGEEPQHF
TGTGCCAGCAGGTCGACAGTGGGTGAGGAGCCCCAGCATTTT
>TRBJ2-5|16|NA|NA|TRBV19
CASSITLQGLGKTQYF
TGTGCCAGTAGTATAACGCTGCAGGGGCTGGGGAAGACCCAGTACTTC
>TRBJ2-5|13|NA|NA|TRBV2
CASRPSVQETQYF
TGTGCCAGCAGACCTAGCGTTCAAGAGACCCAGTACTTC
>TRBJ1-6|15|NA|TRBD1|TRBV28
CASTLGGVYNSPLHF
TGTGCCAGCACCCTAGGGGGCGTTTATAATTCACCCCTCCACTTT
>TRBJ1-3|13|few|TRBD1|TRBV2
CASSGGFGNTIYF
TGTGCCAGCTCAGGGGGATTTGGAAACACCATATATTTT
>TRBJ1-2|18|NA|TRBD1|TRBV28
CASSPASRTGGYNYGYTF
TGTGCCAGCAGTCCCGCCTCCCGGACAGGGGGCTATAACTATGGCTACACCTTC
>TRBJ1-1|13|NA|TRBD1|TRBV12-3/TRBV12-4
CASSDRADTEAFF
TGTGCCAGCAGCGACAGGGCGGACACTGAAGCTTTCTTT
>TRBJ1-1|15|NA|NA|TRBV15
CATSRDVDRTTEAFF
TGTGCCACCAGCAGAGACGTGGACAGAACCACTGAAGCTTTCTTT
>TRBJ2-7|16|NA|NA|TRBV7-8
CASRKSRGEVSYEQYF
TGTGCCAGCAGGAAAAGCAGGGGCGAGGTCTCCTACGAGCAGTACTTC
>TRBJ1-4|15|NA|TRBD1|TRBV6-1
CASTGTGGDNEKLFF
TGTGCCAGTACCGGGACAGGAGGCGATAATGAAAAACTGTTTTTT
>TRBJ1-4|14|NA|TRBD1|TRBV15
CATSSQGAQEKLFF
TGTGCCACCAGCTCACAGGGGGCTCAGGAAAAACTGTTTTTT
>TRBJ2-1|19|NA|TRBD1|TRBV28
CASSGRDRGLSVPYNEQFF
TGTGCCAGCAGTGGAAGGGACAGGGGGCTTTCGGTCCCCTACAATGAGCAGTTCTTC
>TRBJ1-6|13|NA|NA|TRBV2
CATKQGRQPPLHF
TGTGCCACAAAACAGGGTAGGCAACCACCCCTCCACTTT
>TRBJ2-1|16|NA|TRBD1|TRBV30
CAWALPGQGGLGEQFF
TGTGCCTGGGCCCTTCCGGGACAGGGTGGGTTGGGTGAGCAGTTCTTC
>TRBJ2-3|17|once|TRBD2|TRBV28
CASTLQGSGGITDTQYF
TGTGCCAGCACCCTCCAGGGTAGCGGGGGGATCACAGATACGCAGTATTTT
>TRBJ1-3|15|NA|NA|TRBV4-1
CASSRSGGNGNTIYF
TGCGCCAGCAGCCGTTCGGGGGGAAATGGAAACACCATATATTTT
>TRBJ1-2|13|NA|NA|TRBV10-3
CAISESTAYGYTF
TGTGCCATCAGTGAGTCGACAGCCTATGGCTACACCTTC
>TRBJ2-3|14|NA|NA|TRBV19
CASSSWGEADTQYF
TGTGCCAGTAGCTCGTGGGGCGAGGCAGATACGCAGTATTTT
>TRBJ2-3|13|NA|TRBD2|TRBV11-3
CASSGDYTDTQYF
TGTGCCAGCAGCGGGGACTACACAGATACGCAGTATTTT
>TRBJ2-7|12|few|NA|TRBV7-9
CASSSRPYEQYF
TGTGCCAGCAGTTCTCGTCCCTACGAGCAGTACTTC
>TRBJ1-4|15|NA|NA|TRBV6-5
CASSYSGGLGEKLFF
TGTGCCAGCAGTTACTCAGGCGGGTTGGGTGAAAAACTGTTTTTT
>TRBJ1-1|12|NA|TRBD1|TRBV30
CAWADRGIEAFF
TGTGCCTGGGCGGACAGGGGAATTGAAGCTTTCTTT
>TRBJ2-3|14|NA|NA|TRBV7-9
CASSLAVDTYTQYF
TGTGCCAGCAGCTTAGCGGTAGACACCTATACGCAGTATTTT